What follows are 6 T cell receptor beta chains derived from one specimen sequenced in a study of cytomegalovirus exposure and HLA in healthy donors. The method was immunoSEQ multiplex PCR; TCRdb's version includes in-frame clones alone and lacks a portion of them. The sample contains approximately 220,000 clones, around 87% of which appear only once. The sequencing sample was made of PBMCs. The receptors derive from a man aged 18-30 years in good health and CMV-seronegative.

CDR3 amino acids: CASSFSSGERTYEQYF. CDR3 nucleotides: TGTGCCAGCAGTTTCAGCAGCGGGGAGCGAACCTACGAGCAGTACTTC. The chain combines TRBV27 with TRBJ2-7; 7 nucleotides match TRBD2. Trimming removed 3 bases from V and 2 bases from J; junction bases left unmatched: 10. The CDR3 runs to 16 residues. Germline CDR1 and CDR2: MNHEY and SMNVEV (reference sequence).

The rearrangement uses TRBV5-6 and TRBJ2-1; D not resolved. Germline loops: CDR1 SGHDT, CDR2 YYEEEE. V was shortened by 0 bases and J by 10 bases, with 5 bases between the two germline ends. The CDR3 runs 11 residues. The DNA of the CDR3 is TGTGCCAGCAGCTTGGCTCTCGAGCAGTTCTTC. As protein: CASSLALEQFF.

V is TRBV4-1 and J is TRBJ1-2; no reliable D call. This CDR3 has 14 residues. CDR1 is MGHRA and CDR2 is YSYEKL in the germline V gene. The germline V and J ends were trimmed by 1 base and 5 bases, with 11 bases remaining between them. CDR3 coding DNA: TGCGCCAGCAGCCAAGTTTGGACTGGATATGGCTACACCTTC. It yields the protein CASSQVWTGYGYTF.

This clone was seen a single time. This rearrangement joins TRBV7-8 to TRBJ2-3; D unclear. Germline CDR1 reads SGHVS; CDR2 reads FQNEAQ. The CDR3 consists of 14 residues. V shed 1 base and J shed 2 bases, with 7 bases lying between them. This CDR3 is CASSLVSYTDTQYF. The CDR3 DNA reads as TGTGCCAGCAGCTTAGTGTCCTACACAGATACGCAGTATTTT. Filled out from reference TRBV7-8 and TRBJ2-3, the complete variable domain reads GAGVSQSPRYKVAKRGQDVALRCDPISGHVSLFWYQQALGQGPEFLTYFQNEAQLDKSGLPSDRFFAERPEGSVSTLKIQRTQQEDSAVYLCASSLVSYTDTQYFGPGTRLTVL.

DNA for the CDR3: TGTGCCTGGGGATTGACAGGGCAGGGTACTGAAGCTTTCTTT. Its translation: CAWGLTGQGTEAFF. The chain links TRBV30 to TRBJ1-1, with TRBD1 matching over 7 bases. The germline V gene encodes CDR1 GTSNPN and CDR2 SVGIG (reference sequence). V lost 5 bases and J lost 5; bases outside the gene matches: 11. This CDR3 contains 14 residues.

This CDR3 reads CASSRQEETQYF. In DNA, the CDR3 is TGTGCCAGCAGCCGACAGGAAGAGACCCAGTACTTC. The chain links TRBV28 to TRBJ2-5; D perhaps matches TRBD1 (6 bases). Germline-derived CDR1 and CDR2 are MDHEN and SYDVKM. Trimming left V 6 bases short and J 3 bases short, with 8 bases between. This CDR3 spans 12 amino acids. Together with reference TRBV28 and TRBJ2-5, the CDR3 gives the full variable domain: DVKVTQSSRYLVKRTGEKVFLECVQDMDHENMFWYRQDPGLGLRLIYFSYDVKMKEKGDIPEGYSVSREKKERFSLILESASTNQTSMYLCASSRQEETQYFGPGTRLLVL.